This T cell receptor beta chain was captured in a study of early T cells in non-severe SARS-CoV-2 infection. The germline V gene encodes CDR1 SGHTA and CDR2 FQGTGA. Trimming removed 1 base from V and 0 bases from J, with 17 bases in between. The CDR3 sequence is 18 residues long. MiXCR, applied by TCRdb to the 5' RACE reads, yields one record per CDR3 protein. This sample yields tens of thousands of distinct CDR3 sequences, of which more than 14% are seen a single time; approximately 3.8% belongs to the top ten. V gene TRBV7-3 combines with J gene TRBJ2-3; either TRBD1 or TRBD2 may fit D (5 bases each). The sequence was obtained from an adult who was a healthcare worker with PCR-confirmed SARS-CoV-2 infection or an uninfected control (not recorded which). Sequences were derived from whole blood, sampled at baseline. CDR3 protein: CASSLKGKGGPSTDTQYF. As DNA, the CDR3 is TGTGCCAGCAGCTTAAAGGGGAAGGGCGGGCCCAGCACAGATACGCAGTATTTT.